This T cell receptor beta chain stems from a study of T cells expressing NK-cell markers. No DNA is given; TCRdb re-called the 5' RACE reads and lists each CDR3 protein once. Its table lists a few hundred thousand distinct CDR3 sequences. There are 14 residues in the CDR3. Germline-derived CDR1 and CDR2 are SGHTA and FQGNSA. The sample comprised blood T cells: a sorted CD56 or NKG2C T cell subset, CD4+ or CD8+ T cells, or bulk PBMC T cells (not recorded which). This rearrangement joins TRBV7-2 to TRBJ2-1; with no DNA, the TCRdb D assignment of TRBD1 cannot be verified. The TCR was taken from a woman in her forties or fifties in good health. The CDR3 sequence is CASSPLTGAGEQFF.